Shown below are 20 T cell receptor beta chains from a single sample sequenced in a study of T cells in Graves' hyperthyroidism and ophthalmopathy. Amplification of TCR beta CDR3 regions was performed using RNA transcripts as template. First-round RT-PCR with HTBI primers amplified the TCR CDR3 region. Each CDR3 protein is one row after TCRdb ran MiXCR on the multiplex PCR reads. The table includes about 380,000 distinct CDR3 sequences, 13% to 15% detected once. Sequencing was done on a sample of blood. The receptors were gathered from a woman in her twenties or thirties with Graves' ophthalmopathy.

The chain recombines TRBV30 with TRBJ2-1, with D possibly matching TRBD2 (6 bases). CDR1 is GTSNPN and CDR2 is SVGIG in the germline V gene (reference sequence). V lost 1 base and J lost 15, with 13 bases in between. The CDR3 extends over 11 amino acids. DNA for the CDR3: TGTGCCTGGAGTGCCGGGACTCTGTTGTTCTTC. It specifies CAWSAGTLLFF.

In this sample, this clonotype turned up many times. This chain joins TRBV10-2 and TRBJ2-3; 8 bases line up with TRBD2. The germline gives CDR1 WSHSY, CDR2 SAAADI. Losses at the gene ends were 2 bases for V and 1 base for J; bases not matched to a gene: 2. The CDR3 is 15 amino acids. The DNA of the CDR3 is TGCGCCAGCAGTGAGAGGACTAGCCGCACAGATACGCAGTATTTT. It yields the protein CASSERTSRTDTQYF.

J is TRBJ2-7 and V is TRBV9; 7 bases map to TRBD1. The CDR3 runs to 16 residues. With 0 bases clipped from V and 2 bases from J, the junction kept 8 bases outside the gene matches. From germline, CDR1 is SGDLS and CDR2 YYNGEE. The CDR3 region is CASSVDAGQAAYEQYF. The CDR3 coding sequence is TGTGCCAGCAGCGTAGACGCCGGACAGGCAGCCTACGAGCAGTACTTC.

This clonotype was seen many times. The CDR3, as DNA: TGTGCCAGCAGCACCTATTCGGGACAGGACTATGGCTACACCTTC. This translates into CASSTYSGQDYGYTF. The J gene is TRBJ1-2, the V gene TRBV7-2, with 8 bases identical to TRBD1. The V and J ends lost 5 bases and 3 bases, in that order; junction bases with no gene match: 8. Germline V gives CDR1 SGHTA, CDR2 FQGNSA. There are 15 residues in the CDR3.

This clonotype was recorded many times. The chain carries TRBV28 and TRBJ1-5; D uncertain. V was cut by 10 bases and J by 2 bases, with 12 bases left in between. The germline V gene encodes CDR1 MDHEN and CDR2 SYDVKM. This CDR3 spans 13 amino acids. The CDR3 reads CATEGYGNQPQHF. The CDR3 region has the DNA TGTGCCACCGAGGGATATGGCAATCAGCCCCAGCATTTT. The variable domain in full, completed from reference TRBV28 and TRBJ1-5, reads DVKVTQSSRYLVKRTGEKVFLECVQDMDHENMFWYRQDPGLGLRLIYFSYDVKMKEKGDIPEGYSVSREKKERFSLILESASTNQTSMYLCATEGYGNQPQHFGDGTRLSIL.

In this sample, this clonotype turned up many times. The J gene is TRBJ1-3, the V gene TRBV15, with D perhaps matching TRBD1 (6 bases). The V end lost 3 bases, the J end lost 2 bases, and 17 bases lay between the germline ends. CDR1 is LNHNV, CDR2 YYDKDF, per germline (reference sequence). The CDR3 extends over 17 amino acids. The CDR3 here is CATSSYQGSKAGNTIYF. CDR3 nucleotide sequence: TGTGCCACCAGCAGTTATCAGGGGAGCAAAGCTGGAAACACCATATATTTT.

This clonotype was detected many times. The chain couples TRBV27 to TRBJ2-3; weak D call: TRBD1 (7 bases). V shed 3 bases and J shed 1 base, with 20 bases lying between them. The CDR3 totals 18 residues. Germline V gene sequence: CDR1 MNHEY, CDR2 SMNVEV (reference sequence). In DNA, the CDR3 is TGTGCCAGCAGTTTCGGGGGTCAGGGGGGCGCGGGCACAGATACGCAGTATTTT. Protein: CASSFGGQGGAGTDTQYF.

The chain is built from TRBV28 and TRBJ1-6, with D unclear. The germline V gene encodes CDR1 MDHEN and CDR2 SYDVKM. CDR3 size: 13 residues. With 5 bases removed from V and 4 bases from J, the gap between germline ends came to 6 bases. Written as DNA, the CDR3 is TGTGCCAGCAGTACAGAGTATAATTCACCCCTCCACTTT. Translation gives CASSTEYNSPLHF.

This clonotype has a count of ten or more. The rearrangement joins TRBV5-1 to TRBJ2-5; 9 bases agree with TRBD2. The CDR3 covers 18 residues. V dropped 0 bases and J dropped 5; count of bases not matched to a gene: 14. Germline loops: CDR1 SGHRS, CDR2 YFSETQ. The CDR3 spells CASSLVTGLAGFVETQYF. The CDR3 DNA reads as TGCGCCAGCAGCTTGGTTACCGGTCTAGCGGGGTTTGTGGAGACCCAGTACTTC.

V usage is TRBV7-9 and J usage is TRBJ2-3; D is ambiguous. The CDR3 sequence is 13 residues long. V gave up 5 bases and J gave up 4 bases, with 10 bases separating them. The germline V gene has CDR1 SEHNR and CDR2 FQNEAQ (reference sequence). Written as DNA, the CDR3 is TGTGCCAGCAGCCTAAATCAGGCAGATACGCAGTATTTT. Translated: CASSLNQADTQYF.

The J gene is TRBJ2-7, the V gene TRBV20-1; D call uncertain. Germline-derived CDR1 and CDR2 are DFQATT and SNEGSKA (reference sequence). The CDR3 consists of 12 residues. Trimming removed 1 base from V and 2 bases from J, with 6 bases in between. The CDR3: CSARVPPYEQYF. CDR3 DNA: TGCAGTGCTAGAGTCCCCCCCTACGAGCAGTACTTC.

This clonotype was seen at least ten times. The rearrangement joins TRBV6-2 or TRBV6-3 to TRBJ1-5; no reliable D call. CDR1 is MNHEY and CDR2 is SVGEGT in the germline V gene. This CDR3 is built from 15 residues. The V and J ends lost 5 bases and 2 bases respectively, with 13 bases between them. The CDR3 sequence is CASSRHLMGNQPQHF. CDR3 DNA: TGTGCCAGCAGTAGACATCTAATGGGCAATCAGCCCCAGCATTTT.

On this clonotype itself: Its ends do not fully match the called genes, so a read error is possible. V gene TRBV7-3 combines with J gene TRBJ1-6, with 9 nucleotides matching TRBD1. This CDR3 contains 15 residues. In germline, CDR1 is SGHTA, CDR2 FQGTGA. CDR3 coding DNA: TGTGCCAGCAGCCTAACAGGGGGCTTAGGGTCACCCCTCCACTTT. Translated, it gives CASSLTGGLGSPLHF.

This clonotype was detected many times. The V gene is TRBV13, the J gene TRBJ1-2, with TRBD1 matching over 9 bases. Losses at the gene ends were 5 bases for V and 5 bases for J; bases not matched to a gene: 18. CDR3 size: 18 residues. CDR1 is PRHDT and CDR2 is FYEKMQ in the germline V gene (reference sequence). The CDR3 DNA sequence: TGTGCCAGCAGCATGACCGGGACAGGGAGCTATGGAACTTATGGCTACACCTTC. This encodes CASSMTGTGSYGTYGYTF.

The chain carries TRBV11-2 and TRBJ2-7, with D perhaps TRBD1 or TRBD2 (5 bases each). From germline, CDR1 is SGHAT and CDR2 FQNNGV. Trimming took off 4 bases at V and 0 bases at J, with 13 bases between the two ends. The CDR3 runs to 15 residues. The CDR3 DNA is TGTGCCAGCAGCTCGGGACCCAGGAGCTCCTACGAGCAGTACTTC. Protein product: CASSSGPRSSYEQYF.

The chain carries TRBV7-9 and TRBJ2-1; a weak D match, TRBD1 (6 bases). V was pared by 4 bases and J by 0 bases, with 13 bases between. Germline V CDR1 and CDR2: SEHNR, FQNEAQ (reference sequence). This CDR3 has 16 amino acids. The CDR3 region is CASSSSRGSSYNEQFF. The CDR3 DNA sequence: TGTGCCAGCAGCTCAAGCAGGGGAAGCTCCTACAATGAGCAGTTCTTC. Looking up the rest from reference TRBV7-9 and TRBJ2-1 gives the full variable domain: DTGVSQNPRHKITKRGQNVTFRCDPISEHNRLYWYRQTLGQGPEFLTYFQNEAQLEKSRLLSDRFSAERPKGSFSTLEIQRTEQGDSAMYLCASSSSRGSSYNEQFFGPGTRLTVL.

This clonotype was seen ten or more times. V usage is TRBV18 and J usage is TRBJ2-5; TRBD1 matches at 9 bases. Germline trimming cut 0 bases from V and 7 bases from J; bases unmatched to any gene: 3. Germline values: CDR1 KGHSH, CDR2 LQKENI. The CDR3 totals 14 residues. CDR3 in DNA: TGTGCCAGCTCACCACCGGGACAGGGACTGACCCAGTACTTC. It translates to CASSPPGQGLTQYF.

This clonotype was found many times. The CDR3: CASSPARAGNTIYF. DNA for the CDR3: TGTGCCAGCAGTCCGGCCCGCGCTGGAAACACCATATATTTT. The chain carries TRBV12-3 or TRBV12-4 and TRBJ1-3; D ambiguous. V was shortened by 5 bases and J by 2 bases, with 10 bases between the two germline ends. The CDR3 runs 14 residues.

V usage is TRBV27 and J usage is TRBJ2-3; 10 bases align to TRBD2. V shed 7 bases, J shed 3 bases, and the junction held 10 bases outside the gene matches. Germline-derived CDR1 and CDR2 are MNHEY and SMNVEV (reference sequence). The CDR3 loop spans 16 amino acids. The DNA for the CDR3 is TGTGCCAGCACTTTTAGCGGGGGGCCACTGACAGATACGCAGTATTTT. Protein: CASTFSGGPLTDTQYF.

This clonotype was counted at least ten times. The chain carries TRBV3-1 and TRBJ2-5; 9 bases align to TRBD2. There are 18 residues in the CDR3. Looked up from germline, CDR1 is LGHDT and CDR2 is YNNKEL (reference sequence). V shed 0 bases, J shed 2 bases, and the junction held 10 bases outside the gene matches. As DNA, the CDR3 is TGTGCCAGCAGCCAAGAAGGTGTGCTAGCGGGGCGGCAAGAGACCCAGTACTTC. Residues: CASSQEGVLAGRQETQYF.